What follows describes a single TCR beta chain. Its antigen is unknown. Other nucleotide sequences from this sample produce the same CDR3. This sample was included in a study of cytomegalovirus exposure and HLA in healthy donors. The PCR was carried out with 60 Vbeta primers and 13 Jbeta primers. Using immunoSEQ multiplex PCR, the repertoire was profiled, and TCRdb retains in-frame clones only, with some absent. The sample holds 150,000 to 200,000 clones, around 75% seen once. General study results and limits: What a later analysis reportedly showed was that an Asian-associated ancestry cluster had fewer N-insertions than the approximately 700-donor mean. TCR beta sequences reportedly predicted most subjects' HLA-A and HLA-B alleles accurately.

The V gene's germline CDR1 is SGHRS and CDR2 YFSETQ. The CDR3 covers 14 residues. V was clipped by 4 bases and J by 3 bases, with 11 bases between them. The origin of this receptor is a male donor in good health and CMV-seronegative. This sequence joins TRBV5-1 and TRBJ1-3; tentative D call: TRBD1 (6 bases). The source material was PBMCs. CDR3 sequence reads: CASSMDSSGNTIYF. The CDR3 DNA reads TGCGCCAGCAGCATGGACAGCAGTGGAAACACCATATATTTT.